This TCR beta chain comes out of a study of blood T cell repertoires in COVID-19. Study-wide context: Both acute and convalescent COVID-19 samples were obtained from the United States, Italy and Spain.

Data came from immunoSEQ multiplex PCR; TCRdb stores just in-frame clones and leaves some out. The data hold roughly 240,000 clones, with 80% to 90% observed a single time. This CDR3 has 14 amino acids. V was trimmed by 0 bases and J by 5 bases, leaving 10 bases between them. In germline, CDR1 is SGHNT, CDR2 YYREEE (reference sequence). The sample comprised PBMCs or T cells enriched from blood (not recorded which). This TCR was sampled from a woman in her thirties with acute COVID-19. V gene TRBV5-4 combines with J gene TRBJ2-3, with D maybe TRBD2 (5 bases). DNA for the CDR3: TGTGCCAGCAGCTTGGCCAGCGGAGGAGATACGCAGTATTTT. This gives the protein CASSLASGGDTQYF.